The rows below give T cell receptor beta chains drawn from one sample of a study of cytomegalovirus exposure and HLA in healthy donors. TCRdb's table, derived via immunoSEQ multiplex PCR, lists solely in-frame clones and lacks some. The data hold about 190,000 clones, with about 86% observed a single time. Sequencing input: PBMCs. These TCRs come from a woman between 18 and 30 years old in good health and CMV-seropositive. CDR3s include the opening cysteine and the closing phenylalanine or tryptophan. The D gene is left open where the match is weak. Some rows have no size entry. The others give once, few or many, or a class for an expanded clone.

TRBJ2-7 | . | . | TRBV6-1 | 14 | CASSQASWSYEQYF | TGTGCCAGCAGCCAGGCTAGCTGGTCCTACGAGCAGTACTTC
TRBJ2-5 | TRBD1 | . | TRBV4-1 | 15 | CASSLPGTGGQTQYF | TGCGCCAGCAGCCTGCCCGGGACAGGGGGACAGACCCAGTACTTC
TRBJ2-1 | . | . | TRBV7-9 | 16 | CASSYPRLGPNNEQFF | TGTGCCAGCAGCTACCCCCGTTTGGGCCCAAACAATGAGCAGTTCTTC
TRBJ2-7 | . | . | TRBV6-5 | 12 | CASSPGSYEQYF | TGTGCCAGCAGCCCCGGCTCCTACGAGCAGTACTTC
TRBJ1-1 | TRBD1 | . | TRBV4-1 | 14 | CASSQGQGRTEAFF | TGCGCCAGCAGCCAAGGACAGGGTCGAACTGAAGCTTTCTTT
TRBJ1-4 | . | . | TRBV5-1 | 15 | CASSLEQSTNEKLFF | TGCGCCAGCAGCTTGGAACAGTCAACTAATGAAAAACTGTTTTTT
TRBJ2-7 | . | . | TRBV2 | 14 | CASSEVSPSYEQYF | TGTGCCAGCAGTGAAGTGAGTCCTTCCTACGAGCAGTACTTC
TRBJ2-1 | TRBD1 | few | TRBV7-3 | 16 | CASSLTAGQGSDEQFF | TGTGCCAGCAGCTTGACCGCGGGACAGGGGAGTGATGAGCAGTTCTTC
TRBJ2-5 | . | . | TRBV5-1 | 14 | CASSLALRGGGRHF | TGCGCCAGCAGCTTGGCCCTCCGGGGTGGCGGCCGCCACTTC
TRBJ1-4 | TRBD1 | . | TRBV5-1 | 14 | CASSRVVGQGKRFF | TGCGCCAGCAGCCGGGTGGTGGGACAGGGGAAGCGGTTTTTT
TRBJ1-6 | . | few | TRBV2 | 15 | CASSEAGLHNSPLHF | TGTGCCAGCAGTGAGGCAGGGCTTCACAATTCACCCCTCCACTTT
TRBJ2-7 | TRBD1 | . | TRBV27 | 14 | CASSYKTGSYEQYF | TGTGCCAGCAGTTATAAGACAGGGTCCTACGAGCAGTACTTC
TRBJ1-2 | TRBD1 | few | TRBV25-1 | 14 | CASGRTGANYGYTF | TGTGCCAGCGGTCGGACAGGGGCTAACTATGGCTACACCTTC
TRBJ1-1 | . | . | TRBV18 | 14 | CASSSEGVNTEAFF | TGTGCCAGCTCCTCTGAGGGGGTGAACACTGAAGCTTTCTTT
TRBJ2-3 | TRBD2 | . | TRBV5-1 | 16 | CASGRAGAPLTDTQYF | TGCGCCAGCGGACGAGCGGGGGCCCCTCTCACAGATACGCAGTATTTT
TRBJ1-6 | . | . | TRBV2 | 15 | CASGGTFTYNSPLHF | TGTGCCAGCGGGGGGACCTTTACCTATAATTCACCCCTCCACTTT
TRBJ2-5 | . | . | TRBV1 | 11 | CTSSQLETQYF | TGCACCAGCAGCCAACTTGAGACCCAGTACTTC
TRBJ2-7 | . | . | TRBV27 | 13 | CASRTGQYYEQYF | TGTGCCAGCAGGACAGGACAATACTACGAGCAGTACTTC
TRBJ2-7 | . | few | TRBV10-3 | 13 | CAISALFSYEQYF | TGTGCCATCAGTGCACTATTCTCCTACGAGCAGTACTTC
TRBJ2-7 | TRBD1 | once | TRBV9 | 13 | CASSGGQSYEQYF | TGTGCCAGCAGCGGGGGACAGTCCTACGAGCAGTACTTC
TRBJ2-1 | TRBD2 | . | TRBV7-9 | 16 | CASSRGSGGVYNEQFF | TGTGCCAGCAGTCGGGGCAGCGGGGGGGTTTATAATGAGCAGTTCTTC
TRBJ2-3 | TRBD1 | . | TRBV6-1 | 16 | CASSVLDRVVADTQYF | TGTGCCAGCAGTGTACTGGACAGGGTTGTTGCAGATACGCAGTATTTT
TRBJ2-3 | . | . | TRBV2 | 15 | CASKREDVSTDTQYF | TGTGCCAGCAAAAGGGAGGACGTATCGACAGATACGCAGTATTTT
TRBJ2-3 | TRBD2 | . | TRBV2 | 17 | CASSSGLAGGGLDTQYF | TGTGCCAGCTCCTCAGGACTAGCGGGGGGCGGGTTAGATACGCAGTATTTT
TRBJ2-7 | . | . | TRBV6-5 | 16 | CASSSHSGQKTYEQYF | TGTGCCAGCAGTTCCCATTCGGGACAAAAAACCTACGAGCAGTACTTC
TRBJ2-1 | TRBD2 | . | TRBV2 | 16 | CAIIITGLSSYNEQFF | TGTGCCATTATCATAACGGGACTAAGCTCCTACAATGAGCAGTTCTTC
TRBJ2-3 | . | . | TRBV7-2 | 12 | CASSSHSDTQYF | TGTGCCAGCAGCTCCCACTCGGATACGCAGTATTTT
TRBJ2-5 | TRBD1 | . | TRBV2 | 17 | CASPLKSSGTGEETQYF | TGTGCCAGCCCGTTAAAATCCTCCGGGACAGGCGAGGAGACCCAGTACTTC
TRBJ1-2 | TRBD1 | . | TRBV27 | 15 | CASSLGQGANYGYTF | TGTGCCAGCAGTCTAGGACAGGGAGCTAACTATGGCTACACCTTC
TRBJ1-4 | . | . | TRBV4-3 | 15 | CASSQDRQGLGRLFF | TGCGCCAGCAGCCAAGATAGGCAGGGATTGGGAAGACTGTTTTTT
TRBJ2-7 | . | . | TRBV7-8 | 18 | CASSLERARTSRHYEQYF | TGTGCCAGCAGCTTAGAAAGGGCCAGGACTTCTCGACACTACGAGCAGTACTTC
TRBJ2-2 | TRBD2 | . | TRBV9 | 15 | CASSVAGGTTGELFF | TGTGCCAGCAGCGTAGCGGGGGGGACCACCGGGGAGCTGTTTTTT
TRBJ1-1 | . | . | TRBV19 | 13 | CASSIVRGTEAFF | TGTGCCAGTAGTATAGTTAGGGGCACTGAAGCTTTCTTT
TRBJ2-3 | . | . | TRBV2 | 14 | CASKGTYLQGTQYF | TGTGCCAGCAAGGGGACATACCTCCAGGGTACGCAGTATTTT
TRBJ2-5 | TRBD2 | . | TRBV11-3 | 15 | CASSSVAGGRETQYF | TGTGCCAGCAGCTCCGTAGCGGGGGGGCGGGAGACCCAGTACTTC
TRBJ1-1 | . | . | TRBV4-1 | 16 | CASSQDLGSLNTEAFF | TGCGCCAGCAGCCAAGATCTTGGCAGTTTGAACACTGAAGCTTTCTTT
TRBJ2-1 | TRBD2 | . | TRBV19 | 15 | CASSTAGGPYNEQFF | TGTGCCAGTAGTACTGCGGGGGGCCCGTACAATGAGCAGTTCTTC
TRBJ2-5 | . | few | TRBV11-1 | 16 | CASSRKIRGAEETQYF | TGTGCCAGCAGCCGCAAAATTCGGGGGGCTGAAGAGACCCAGTACTTC
TRBJ2-7 | TRBD1 | . | TRBV5-4 | 14 | CASSLGTDSYEQYF | TGTGCCAGCAGCTTAGGGACAGATTCCTACGAGCAGTACTTC
TRBJ1-3 | TRBD1 | . | TRBV9 | 14 | CASSVDRVGNTIYF | TGTGCCAGCAGCGTCGACAGGGTCGGAAACACCATATATTTT
TRBJ2-7 | TRBD1 | . | TRBV5-1 | 15 | CASSTRQGVGHEQYF | TGCGCCAGCAGCACACGACAGGGAGTCGGCCACGAGCAGTACTTC
TRBJ1-5 | TRBD1 | . | TRBV18 | 14 | CASSPTGINQPQHF | TGTGCCAGCTCACCGACAGGGATCAATCAGCCCCAGCATTTT
TRBJ2-1 | . | . | TRBV10-3 | 15 | CAISDGGSSYNEQFF | TGTGCCATCAGTGATGGGGGGAGCTCCTACAATGAGCAGTTCTTC
TRBJ2-5 | . | . | TRBV13 | 14 | CASSFGKAGETQYF | TGTGCCAGCAGCTTCGGGAAGGCCGGAGAGACCCAGTACTTC
TRBJ2-3 | . | . | TRBV7-6 | 15 | CASSLETAHTDTQYF | TGTGCCAGCAGCTTAGAGACAGCTCACACAGATACGCAGTATTTT
TRBJ2-5 | . | once | TRBV9 | 15 | CASSVATGVQETQYF | TGTGCCAGCAGCGTAGCTACGGGAGTGCAAGAGACCCAGTACTTC
TRBJ2-7 | TRBD1 | . | TRBV5-8 | 15 | CASSLGQGLTYEQYF | TGTGCCAGCAGCTTGGGACAGGGTTTAACCTACGAGCAGTACTTC
TRBJ1-5 | . | . | TRBV6-5 | 16 | CASSSLGTLSNQPQHF | TGTGCCAGCAGTTCCCTTGGGACACTTAGCAATCAGCCCCAGCATTTT
TRBJ2-2 | . | . | TRBV5-6 | 12 | CAGGTNTGELFF | TGTGCCGGAGGGACGAACACCGGGGAGCTGTTTTTT
TRBJ2-1 | TRBD2 | . | TRBV6-1 | 15 | CASSPSGGAYNEQFF | TGTGCCAGCAGCCCTAGCGGGGGGGCCTACAATGAGCAGTTCTTC
TRBJ1-1 | TRBD1 | . | TRBV5-8 | 17 | CASSFPGTGGPNTEAFF | TGTGCCAGCAGCTTTCCCGGGACAGGGGGTCCTAACACTGAAGCTTTCTTT
TRBJ2-5 | TRBD2 | . | TRBV7-3 | 15 | CASSFSSGGGETQYF | TGTGCCAGCAGCTTTTCTAGCGGGGGCGGAGAGACCCAGTACTTC
TRBJ1-1 | . | . | TRBV5-1 | 17 | CASSLGTRGRMNTEAFF | TGCGCCAGCAGCTTGGGGACCAGGGGTAGAATGAACACTGAAGCTTTCTTT
TRBJ2-2 | TRBD1 | . | TRBV2 | 17 | CASRNGQGRIASGELFF | TGTGCCAGCAGGAACGGACAGGGAAGAATTGCCTCCGGGGAGCTGTTTTTT
TRBJ1-1 | . | . | TRBV5-4 | 15 | CASSLGQGMNTEAFF | TGTGCCAGCAGCTTGGGGCAGGGAATGAACACTGAAGCTTTCTTT